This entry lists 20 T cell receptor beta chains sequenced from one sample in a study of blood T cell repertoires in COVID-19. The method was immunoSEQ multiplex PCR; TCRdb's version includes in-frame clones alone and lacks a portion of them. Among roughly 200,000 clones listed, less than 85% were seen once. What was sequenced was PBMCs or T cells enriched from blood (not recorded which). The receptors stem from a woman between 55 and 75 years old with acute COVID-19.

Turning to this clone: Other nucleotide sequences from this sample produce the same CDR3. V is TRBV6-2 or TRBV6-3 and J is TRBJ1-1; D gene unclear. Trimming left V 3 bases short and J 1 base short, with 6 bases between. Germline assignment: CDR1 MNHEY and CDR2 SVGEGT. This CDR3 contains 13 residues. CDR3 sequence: CASSYRGNTEAFF. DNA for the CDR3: TGTGCCAGCAGTTATCGCGGGAACACTGAAGCTTTCTTT.

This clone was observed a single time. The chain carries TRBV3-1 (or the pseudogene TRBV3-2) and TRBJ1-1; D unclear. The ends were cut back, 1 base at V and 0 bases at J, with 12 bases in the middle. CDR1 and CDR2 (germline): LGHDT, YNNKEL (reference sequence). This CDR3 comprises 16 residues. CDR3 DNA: TGTGCCAGCAGCCAAGCCTTACTCAAGATGAACACTGAAGCTTTCTTT. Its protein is CASSQALLKMNTEAFF.

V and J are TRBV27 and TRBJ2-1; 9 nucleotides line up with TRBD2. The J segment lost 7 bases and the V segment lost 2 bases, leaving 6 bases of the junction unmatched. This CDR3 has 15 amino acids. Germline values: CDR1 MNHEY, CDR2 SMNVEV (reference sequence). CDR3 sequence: CASSLGASGANEQFF. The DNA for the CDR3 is TGTGCCAGCAGTTTAGGGGCTAGCGGGGCGAATGAGCAGTTCTTC.

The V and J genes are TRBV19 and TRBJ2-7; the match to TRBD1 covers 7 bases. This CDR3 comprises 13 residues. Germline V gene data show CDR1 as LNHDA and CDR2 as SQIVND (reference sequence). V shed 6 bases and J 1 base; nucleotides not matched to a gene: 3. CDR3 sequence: CASSLDRSYEQYF. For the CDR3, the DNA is TGTGCCAGTAGCCTGGACAGGTCCTACGAGCAGTACTTC.

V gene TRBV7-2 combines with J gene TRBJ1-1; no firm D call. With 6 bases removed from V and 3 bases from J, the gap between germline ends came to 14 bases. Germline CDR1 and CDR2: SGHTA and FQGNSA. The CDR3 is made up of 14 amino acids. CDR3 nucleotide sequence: TGTGCCAGCAGACAAGAGGCTCGGTACACTGAAGCTTTCTTT. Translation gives CASRQEARYTEAFF. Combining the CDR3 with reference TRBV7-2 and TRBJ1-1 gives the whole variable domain GAGVSQSPSNKVTEKGKDVELRCDPISGHTALYWYRQSLGQGLEFLIYFQGNSAPDKSGLPSDRFSAERTGGSVSTLTIQRTQQEDSAVYLCASRQEARYTEAFFGQGTRLTVV.

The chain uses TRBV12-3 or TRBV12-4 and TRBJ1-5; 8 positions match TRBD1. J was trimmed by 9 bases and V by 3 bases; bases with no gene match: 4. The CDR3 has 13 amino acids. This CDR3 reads CASSFGQGLPQHF. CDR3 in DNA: TGTGCCAGCAGTTTTGGACAGGGCTTGCCCCAGCATTTT.

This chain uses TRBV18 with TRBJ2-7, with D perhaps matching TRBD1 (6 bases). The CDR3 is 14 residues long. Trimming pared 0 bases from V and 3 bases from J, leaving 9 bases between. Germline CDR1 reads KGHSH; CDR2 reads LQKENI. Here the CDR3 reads CASSPPGADYEQYV. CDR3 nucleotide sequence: TGTGCCAGCTCACCACCGGGGGCCGACTACGAGCAGTACGTC.

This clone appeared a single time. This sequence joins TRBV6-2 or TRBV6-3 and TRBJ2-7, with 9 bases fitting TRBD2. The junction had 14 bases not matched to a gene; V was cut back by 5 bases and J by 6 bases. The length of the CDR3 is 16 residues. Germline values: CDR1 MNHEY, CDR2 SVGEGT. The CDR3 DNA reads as TGTGCCAGCAGTCCGAATCGGGTAGCGGGAGCGTCCGAGCAGTACTTC. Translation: CASSPNRVAGASEQYF.

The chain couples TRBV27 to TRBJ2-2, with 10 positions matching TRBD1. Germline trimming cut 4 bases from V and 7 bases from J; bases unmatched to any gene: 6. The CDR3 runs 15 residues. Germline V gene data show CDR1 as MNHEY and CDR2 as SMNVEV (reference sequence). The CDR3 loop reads CASSYKTGGHGELFF. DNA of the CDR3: TGTGCCAGCAGTTACAAGACAGGGGGCCACGGGGAGCTGTTTTTT.

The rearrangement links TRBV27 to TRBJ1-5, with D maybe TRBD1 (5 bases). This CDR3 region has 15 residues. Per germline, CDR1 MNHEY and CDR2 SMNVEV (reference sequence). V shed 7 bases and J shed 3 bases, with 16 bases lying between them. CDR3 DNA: TGTGCCAGCATGTGGAGGGGAGGCGACAATCAGCCCCAGCATTTT. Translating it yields CASMWRGGDNQPQHF.

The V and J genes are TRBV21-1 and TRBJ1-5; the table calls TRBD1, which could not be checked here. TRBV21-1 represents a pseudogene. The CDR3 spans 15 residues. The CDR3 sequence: CASRLGRISNQPQHF. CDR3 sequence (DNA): TGTGCCAGCAGATTGGGGCGGATTAGCAATCAGCCCCAGCATTTT.

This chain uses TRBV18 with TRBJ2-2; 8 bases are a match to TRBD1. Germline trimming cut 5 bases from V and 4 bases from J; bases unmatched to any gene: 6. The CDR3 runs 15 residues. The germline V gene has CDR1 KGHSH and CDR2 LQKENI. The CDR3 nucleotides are TGTGCCAGCTCAACGACAGGGGAAGGCACCGGGGAGCTGTTTTTT. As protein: CASSTTGEGTGELFF.

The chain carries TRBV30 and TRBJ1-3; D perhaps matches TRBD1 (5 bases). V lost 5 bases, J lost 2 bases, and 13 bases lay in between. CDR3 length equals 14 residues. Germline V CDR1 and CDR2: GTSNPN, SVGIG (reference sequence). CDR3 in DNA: TGTGCCTGGGAGGCAGGGAGGCCTGGAAACACCATATATTTT. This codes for CAWEAGRPGNTIYF. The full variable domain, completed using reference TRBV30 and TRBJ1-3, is SQTIHQWPATLVQPVGSPLSLECTVEGTSNPNLYWYRQAAGRGLQLLFYSVGIGQISSEVPQNLSASRPQDRQFILSSKKLLLSDSGFYLCAWEAGRPGNTIYFGEGSWLTVV.

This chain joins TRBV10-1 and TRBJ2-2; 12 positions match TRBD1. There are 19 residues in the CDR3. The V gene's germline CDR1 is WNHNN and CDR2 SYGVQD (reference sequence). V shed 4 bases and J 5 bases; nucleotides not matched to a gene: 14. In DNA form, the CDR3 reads TGCGCCAGCAGTGGATCCTACGTGGGACAGGGGGCTGGAACCGGGGAGCTGTTTTTT. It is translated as CASSGSYVGQGAGTGELFF.

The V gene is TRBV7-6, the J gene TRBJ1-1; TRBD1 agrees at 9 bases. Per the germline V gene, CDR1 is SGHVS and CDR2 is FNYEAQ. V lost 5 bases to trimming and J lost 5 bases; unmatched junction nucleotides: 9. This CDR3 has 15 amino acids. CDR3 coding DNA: TGTGCCAGCAGCCGAAATACCGGGACAGGGACTGAAGCTTTCTTT. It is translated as CASSRNTGTGTEAFF.

CDR3 DNA: TGTGCCAGCAGCTTACTGTCGGCGGGGGGAACCTACGAGCAGTACTTC. This encodes CASSLLSAGGTYEQYF. The genes are TRBV7-8 and TRBJ2-7, with TRBD2 identical over 8 bases. The ends lost 2 bases at V and 2 bases at J; junction bases unmatched: 8. The CDR3 covers 16 residues. CDR1 SGHVS and CDR2 FQNEAQ come from the germline V gene.

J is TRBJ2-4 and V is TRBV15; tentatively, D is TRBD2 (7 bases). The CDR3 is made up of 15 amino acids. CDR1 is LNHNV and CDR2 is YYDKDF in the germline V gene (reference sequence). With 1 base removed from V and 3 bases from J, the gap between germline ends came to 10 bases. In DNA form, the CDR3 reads TGTGCCACCAGCAGAGGGGGAGGGGGCAAAAACATTCAGTACTTC. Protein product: CATSRGGGGKNIQYF.

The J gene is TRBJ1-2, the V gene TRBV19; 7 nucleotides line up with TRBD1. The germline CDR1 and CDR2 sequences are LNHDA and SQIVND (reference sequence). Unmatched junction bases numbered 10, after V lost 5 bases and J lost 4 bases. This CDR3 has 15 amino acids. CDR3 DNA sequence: TGTGCCAGTAGTCCGGAAGGGGGCCGAGGCTATGGCTACACCTTC. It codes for CASSPEGGRGYGYTF.

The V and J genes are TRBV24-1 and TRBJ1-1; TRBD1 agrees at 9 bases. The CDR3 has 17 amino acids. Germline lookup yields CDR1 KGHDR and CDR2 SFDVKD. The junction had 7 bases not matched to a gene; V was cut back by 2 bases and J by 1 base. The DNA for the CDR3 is TGTGCCACCAGTGATTCGCCGGGGGGACAGGGGAACACTGAAGCTTTCTTT. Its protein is CATSDSPGGQGNTEAFF.

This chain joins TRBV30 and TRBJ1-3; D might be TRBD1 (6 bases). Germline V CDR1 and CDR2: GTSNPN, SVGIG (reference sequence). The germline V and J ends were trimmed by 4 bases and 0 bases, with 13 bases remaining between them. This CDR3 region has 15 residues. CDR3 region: CAWKGGRLSGNTIYF. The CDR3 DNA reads TGTGCCTGGAAAGGGGGTAGACTCTCTGGAAACACCATATATTTT. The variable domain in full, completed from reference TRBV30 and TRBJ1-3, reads SQTIHQWPATLVQPVGSPLSLECTVEGTSNPNLYWYRQAAGRGLQLLFYSVGIGQISSEVPQNLSASRPQDRQFILSSKKLLLSDSGFYLCAWKGGRLSGNTIYFGEGSWLTVV.